Included here is one TCR beta chain sequence, with context. From germline, CDR1 is MNHNS and CDR2 SASEGT. Between the trimmed V and J ends, which lost 7 bases and 4 bases, there was a span of 16 bases. The CDR3 loop spans 14 amino acids. Then a second PCR, running roughly 7 to 11 cycles, was carried out with a sample-barcoded 5' primer and a J-beta primer mix. TCRdb used MiXCR to reprocess the 5' RACE reads, holding one entry per CDR3 protein. The top ten hold under 15% of the sample, which has roughly 900,000 distinct CDR3 sequences, 45% to 50% seen once. The data derive from a study of blood T cells in healthy people across ages.

Sequencing input: blood. The receptor comes from a man younger than 45 in good health. The J gene is TRBJ1-2, the V gene TRBV6-1; D is perhaps TRBD1 (5 bases). The CDR3 loop reads CASKERGLGYGYTF. The CDR3 DNA sequence: TGTGCCAGCAAAGAGAGGGGTCTGGGCTATGGCTACACCTTC.